This T cell receptor beta chain was sequenced in a study of chemoradiotherapy in HPV16-positive cancers. About the study: A couple of HPV16-positive patients' cells yielded candidate HPV-specific clones and common motifs. Broader study findings: HPV-responsive T-cell expansion during chemoradiotherapy was linked to improved recurrence-free survival in HPV16-positive patients.

Sequencing was performed with immunoSEQ multiplex PCR; in TCRdb, only in-frame clones are kept and a portion is missing. The sample carries over 15,000 clones, approximately 84% recorded once. In this sample, this clone turned up once. What it recognizes is unknown. The CDR3 sequence is 14 residues long. CDR1 and CDR2 (germline): SGHTA, FQGTGA. Trimming cost V 5 bases and J 5 bases, with 10 bases left between them. The rearrangement joins TRBV7-3 to TRBJ1-6, with a possible D match to TRBD1 (5 bases). The sequencing here drew on blood, taken from a patient who underwent chemoradiotherapy. The clonotype originates from a human donor with HPV-associated anogenital cancer. The CDR3 is CASSRDVNNSPLHF. DNA of the CDR3: TGTGCCAGCAGCAGGGACGTAAATAATTCACCCCTCCACTTT.